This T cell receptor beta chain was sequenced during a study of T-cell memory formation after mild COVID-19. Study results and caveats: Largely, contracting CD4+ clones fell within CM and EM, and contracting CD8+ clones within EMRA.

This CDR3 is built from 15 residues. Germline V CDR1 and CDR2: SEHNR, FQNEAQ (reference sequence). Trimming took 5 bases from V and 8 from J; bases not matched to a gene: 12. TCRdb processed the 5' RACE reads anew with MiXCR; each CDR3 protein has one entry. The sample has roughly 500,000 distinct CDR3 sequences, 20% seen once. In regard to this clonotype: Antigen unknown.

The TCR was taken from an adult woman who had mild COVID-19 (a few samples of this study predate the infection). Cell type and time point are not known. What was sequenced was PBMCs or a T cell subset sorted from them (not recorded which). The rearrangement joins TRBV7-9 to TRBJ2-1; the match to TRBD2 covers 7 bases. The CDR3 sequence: CASSRGNAGADEQFF. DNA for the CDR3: TGTGCCAGCAGCCGTGGTAATGCGGGAGCCGATGAGCAGTTCTTC. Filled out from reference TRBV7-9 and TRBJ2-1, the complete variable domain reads DTGVSQNPRHKITKRGQNVTFRCDPISEHNRLYWYRQTLGQGPEFLTYFQNEAQLEKSRLLSDRFSAERPKGSFSTLEIQRTEQGDSAMYLCASSRGNAGADEQFFGPGTRLTVL.